One and the same sample provided the 9 T cell receptor beta chains below, sequenced in a study of cytomegalovirus exposure and HLA in healthy donors. The PCR was carried out with 60 Vbeta primers and 13 Jbeta primers. Generated by immunoSEQ multiplex PCR, the TCRdb table keeps only in-frame clones and is missing some. The table shows 110,000 to 150,000 clones, with around 80% occurring only once. Sequences were obtained from PBMCs. The source is a female donor in good health and CMV-seronegative.

The chain employs TRBV7-6 and TRBJ2-7, with 7 bases fitting TRBD2. The CDR3 extends over 13 amino acids. V lost 3 bases to trimming and J lost 6 bases; unmatched junction nucleotides: 5. The germline CDR1 and CDR2 sequences are SGHVS and FNYEAQ. CDR3 in DNA: TGTGCCAGCAGCTTTGGGGGGGGGATCGAGCAGTACTTC. It is translated as CASSFGGGIEQYF.

The chain recombines TRBV27 with TRBJ2-7, with TRBD2 as a possible D gene (5 bases). The CDR3 length is 10 residues. Germline values: CDR1 MNHEY, CDR2 SMNVEV (reference sequence). With 8 bases removed from V and 11 bases from J, the gap between germline ends came to 13 bases. DNA of the CDR3: TGTGCCAGCGGGTTTCAGGAGGAGTACTTC. As protein: CASGFQEEYF.

The CDR3 reads CASTVGGAQPQHF. The CDR3 nucleotides read TGTGCCAGCACGGTAGGGGGGGCTCAGCCCCAGCATTTT. The V call is TRBV28, the J call TRBJ1-5, with D tentatively TRBD1 (6 bases). This CDR3 region has 13 residues. Between the trimmed V and J ends, which lost 7 bases and 6 bases, there was a span of 13 bases. Germline CDR1 reads MDHEN; CDR2 reads SYDVKM.

The V call is TRBV30, the J call TRBJ1-2; tentatively, D is TRBD1 (5 bases). The CDR3 spans 15 residues. Germline V lookup: CDR1 GTSNPN, CDR2 SVGIG (reference sequence). V was cut by 1 base and J by 1 base, with 13 bases left in between. CDR3 sequence reads: CAWSETDIYNYGYTF. The CDR3 DNA reads as TGTGCCTGGAGTGAAACGGACATTTATAACTATGGCTACACCTTC.

The chain is built from TRBV5-6 and TRBJ2-7; possibly TRBD2 for D (6 bases). The CDR3 contains 13 residues. Trimming stripped 4 bases from V and 6 bases from J, with 14 bases between. Germline values: CDR1 SGHDT, CDR2 YYEEEE. The chain's CDR3 is CASSPGRWGEQYF. DNA for the CDR3: TGTGCCAGCAGCCCCGGGAGATGGGGCGAGCAGTACTTC.

The chain uses TRBV6-1 and TRBJ2-7; D ambiguous. The germline CDR1 and CDR2 sequences are MNHNS and SASEGT. Trimming took 2 bases from V and 4 from J, leaving 9 bases between them. The CDR3 runs 13 residues. CDR3 amino acids: CASSENRLYEQYF. As DNA, the CDR3 is TGTGCCAGCAGTGAAAATCGACTTTACGAGCAGTACTTC.

This clone was seen a handful of times. The chain joins TRBV4-1 to TRBJ2-1; D is unresolved. V was shortened by 0 bases and J by 4 bases, with 10 bases between the two germline ends. CDR3 length: 15 amino acids. Per the germline V gene, CDR1 is MGHRA and CDR2 is YSYEKL. CDR3 in DNA: TGCGCCAGCAGCCAAGAGCTCGACTTTTACAATGAGCAGTTCTTC. Translated: CASSQELDFYNEQFF.

This chain joins TRBV5-1 and TRBJ2-2, with D possibly being TRBD1 (5 bases). CDR3 size: 15 residues. V gave up 2 bases and J gave up 1 base, with 9 bases separating them. Germline CDR1 SGHRS, CDR2 YFSETQ. In nucleotides, the CDR3 is TGCGCCAGCAGCTTCGGCACAGGGAACACCGGGGAGCTGTTTTTT. This translates into CASSFGTGNTGELFF.

The chain combines TRBV11-2 with TRBJ2-1, with 7 nucleotides matching TRBD2. CDR1 is SGHAT, CDR2 FQNNGV, per germline. The CDR3 extends over 17 amino acids. Losses at the gene ends were 8 bases for V and 4 bases for J; bases not matched to a gene: 17. Written as DNA, the CDR3 is TGTGCCAGCCGCCAGTCAGGACTAGGGGCACCTTACAATGAGCAGTTCTTC. This codes for CASRQSGLGAPYNEQFF.